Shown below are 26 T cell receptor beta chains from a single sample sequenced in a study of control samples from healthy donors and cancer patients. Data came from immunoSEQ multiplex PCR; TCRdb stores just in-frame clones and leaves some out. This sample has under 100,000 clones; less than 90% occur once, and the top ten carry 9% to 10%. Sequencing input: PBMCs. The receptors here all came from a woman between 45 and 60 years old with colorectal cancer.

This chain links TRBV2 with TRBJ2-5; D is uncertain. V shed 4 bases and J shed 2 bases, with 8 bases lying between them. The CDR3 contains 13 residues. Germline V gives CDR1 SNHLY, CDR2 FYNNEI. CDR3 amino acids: CASSGQLQETQYF. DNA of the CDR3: TGTGCCAGCAGTGGCCAGCTACAAGAGACCCAGTACTTC.

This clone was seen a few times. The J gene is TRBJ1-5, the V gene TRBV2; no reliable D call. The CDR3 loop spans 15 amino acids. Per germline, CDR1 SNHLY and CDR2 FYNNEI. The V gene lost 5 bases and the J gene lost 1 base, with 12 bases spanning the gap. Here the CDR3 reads CASSSDGRSNQPQHF. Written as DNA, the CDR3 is TGTGCCAGCAGTTCGGACGGAAGAAGCAATCAGCCCCAGCATTTT.

This CDR3 is CAWSLRGLAGPPETQYF. DNA for the CDR3: TGTGCCTGGAGTTTGCGAGGACTAGCGGGTCCTCCAGAGACCCAGTACTTC. V is TRBV30 and J is TRBJ2-5; 11 bases align to TRBD2. With V trimmed by 2 bases and J by 4 bases, 12 bases remained unmatched. Per the germline V gene, CDR1 is GTSNPN and CDR2 is SVGIG (reference sequence). This CDR3 has 17 residues.

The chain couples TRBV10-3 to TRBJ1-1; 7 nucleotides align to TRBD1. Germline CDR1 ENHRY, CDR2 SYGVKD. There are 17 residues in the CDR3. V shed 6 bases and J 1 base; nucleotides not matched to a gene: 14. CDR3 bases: TGTGCCATCAGCCCTTACCTCCAGGGGGACCCGAACACTGAAGCTTTCTTT. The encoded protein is CAISPYLQGDPNTEAFF.

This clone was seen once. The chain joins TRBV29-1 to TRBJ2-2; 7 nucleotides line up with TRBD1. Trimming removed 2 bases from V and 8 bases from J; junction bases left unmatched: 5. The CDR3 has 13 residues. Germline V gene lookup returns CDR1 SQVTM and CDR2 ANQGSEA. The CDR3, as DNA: TGCAGCGTTGAAAGGGACAGTTCGGGGGAGCTGTTTTTT. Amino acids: CSVERDSSGELFF.

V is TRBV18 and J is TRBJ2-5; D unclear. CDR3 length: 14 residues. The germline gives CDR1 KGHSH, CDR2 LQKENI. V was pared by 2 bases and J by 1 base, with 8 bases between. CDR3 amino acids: CASSPVVGQETQYF. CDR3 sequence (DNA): TGTGCCAGCTCACCAGTCGTGGGCCAAGAGACCCAGTACTTC.

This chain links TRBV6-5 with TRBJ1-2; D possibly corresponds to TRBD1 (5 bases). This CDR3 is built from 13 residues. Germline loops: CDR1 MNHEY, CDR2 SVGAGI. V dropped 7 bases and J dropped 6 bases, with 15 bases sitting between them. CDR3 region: CASNQGGFNGYTF. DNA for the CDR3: TGTGCCAGCAATCAGGGTGGTTTCAATGGCTACACCTTC.

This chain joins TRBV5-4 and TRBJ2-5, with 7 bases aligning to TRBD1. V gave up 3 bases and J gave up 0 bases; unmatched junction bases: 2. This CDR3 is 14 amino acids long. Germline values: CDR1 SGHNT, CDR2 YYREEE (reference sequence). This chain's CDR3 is CASSSGTDQETQYF. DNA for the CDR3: TGTGCCAGCAGCTCCGGGACAGACCAAGAGACCCAGTACTTC.

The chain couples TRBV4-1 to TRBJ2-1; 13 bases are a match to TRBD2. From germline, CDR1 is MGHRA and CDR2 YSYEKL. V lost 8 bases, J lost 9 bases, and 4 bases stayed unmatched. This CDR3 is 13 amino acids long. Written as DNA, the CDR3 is TGCGCCAGCTCTGGACTAGCGGGGGTTGAGCAGTTCTTC. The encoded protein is CASSGLAGVEQFF.

The CDR3 spells CASSLRLWLNYGYTF. The CDR3 DNA reads as TGTGCCAGCAGCTTAAGGTTATGGCTCAACTATGGCTACACCTTC. This sequence joins TRBV7-2 and TRBJ1-2; no reliable D call. Germline V gene sequence: CDR1 SGHTA, CDR2 FQGNSA. The germline V and J ends were trimmed by 2 bases and 2 bases, with 12 bases remaining between them. CDR3 length: 15 residues.

The CDR3 spells CASRDRVANTEAFF. The CDR3 DNA reads as TGTGCCAGCAGAGACCGGGTCGCGAACACTGAAGCTTTCTTT. The V call is TRBV6-4, the J call TRBJ1-1; D is undetermined. CDR3 size: 14 residues. The V end lost 6 bases, the J end lost 1 base, and 12 bases lay between the germline ends. From germline, CDR1 is MRHNA and CDR2 SNTAGT.

DNA for the CDR3: TGTGCCAGCAGTGGGGCAGGAATTAACACTGAAGCTTTCTTT. Protein product: CASSGAGINTEAFF. The chain employs TRBV2 and TRBJ1-1; no clear D. There are 14 residues in the CDR3. V was cut by 4 bases and J by 2 bases, with 11 bases left in between. Germline V gene lookup returns CDR1 SNHLY and CDR2 FYNNEI.

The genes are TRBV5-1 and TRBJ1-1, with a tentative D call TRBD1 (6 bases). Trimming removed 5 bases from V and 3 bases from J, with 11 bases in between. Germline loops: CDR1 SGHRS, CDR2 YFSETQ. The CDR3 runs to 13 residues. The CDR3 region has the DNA TGCGCCAGCAGTTACAGGGAGGACACTGAAGCTTTCTTT. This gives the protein CASSYREDTEAFF.

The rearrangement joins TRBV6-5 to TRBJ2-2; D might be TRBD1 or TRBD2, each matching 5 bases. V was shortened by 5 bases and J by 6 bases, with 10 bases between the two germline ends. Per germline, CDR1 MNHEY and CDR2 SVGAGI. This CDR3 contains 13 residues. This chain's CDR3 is CASSPQGAGELFF. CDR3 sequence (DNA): TGTGCCAGCAGTCCCCAGGGAGCCGGGGAGCTGTTTTTT.

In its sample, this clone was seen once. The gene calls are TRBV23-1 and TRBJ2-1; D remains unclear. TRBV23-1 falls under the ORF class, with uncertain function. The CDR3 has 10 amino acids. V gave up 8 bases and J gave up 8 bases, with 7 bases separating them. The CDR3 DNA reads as TGCGCCAGCGCCGGACATGAGCAGTTCTTC. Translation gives CASAGHEQFF.

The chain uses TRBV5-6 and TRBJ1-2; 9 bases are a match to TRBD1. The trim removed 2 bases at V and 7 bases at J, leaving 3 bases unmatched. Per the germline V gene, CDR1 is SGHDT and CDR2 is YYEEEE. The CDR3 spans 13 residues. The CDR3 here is CASSLPTGGGYTF. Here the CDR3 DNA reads TGTGCCAGCAGCTTACCGACAGGGGGTGGCTACACCTTC.

The CDR3 region is CASSSSGSGGYNEQFF. The DNA for the CDR3 is TGTGCCAGCAGCTCATCGGGGAGCGGGGGGTACAATGAGCAGTTCTTC. The chain carries TRBV7-2 and TRBJ2-1, with 9 bases matching TRBD2. The CDR3 spans 16 residues. CDR1 is SGHTA, CDR2 FQGNSA, per germline. The J segment lost 4 bases and the V segment lost 4 bases, leaving 8 bases of the junction unmatched.

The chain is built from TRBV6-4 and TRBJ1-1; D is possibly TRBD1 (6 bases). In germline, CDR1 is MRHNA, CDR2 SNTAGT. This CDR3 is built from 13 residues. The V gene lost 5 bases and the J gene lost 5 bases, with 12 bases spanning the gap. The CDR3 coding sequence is TGTGCCAGCAGTAGGGGGGGAATGACTGAAGCTTTCTTT. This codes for CASSRGGMTEAFF.

CDR3: CASSTPTGGGNTEAFF. The CDR3 DNA follows: TGTGCCAGCAGTACACCGACAGGGGGAGGGAACACTGAAGCTTTCTTT. The gene calls are TRBV9 and TRBJ1-1; 9 nucleotides agree with TRBD1. J was trimmed by 1 base and V by 5 bases; bases with no gene match: 9. CDR3 size: 16 residues. Germline V gene data show CDR1 as SGDLS and CDR2 as YYNGEE.

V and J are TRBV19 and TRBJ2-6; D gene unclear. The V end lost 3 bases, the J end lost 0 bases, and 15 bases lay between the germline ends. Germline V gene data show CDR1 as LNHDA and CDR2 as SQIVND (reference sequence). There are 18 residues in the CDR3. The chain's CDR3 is CASSIPHGVPSGANVLTF. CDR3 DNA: TGTGCCAGTAGTATCCCCCACGGCGTCCCCTCTGGGGCCAACGTCCTGACTTTC.

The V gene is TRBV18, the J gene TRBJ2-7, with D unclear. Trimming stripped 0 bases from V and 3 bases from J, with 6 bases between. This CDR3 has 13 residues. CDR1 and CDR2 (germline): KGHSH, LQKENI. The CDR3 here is CASSPPTGYEQYV. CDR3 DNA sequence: TGTGCCAGCTCACCACCTACGGGCTACGAGCAGTACGTC.

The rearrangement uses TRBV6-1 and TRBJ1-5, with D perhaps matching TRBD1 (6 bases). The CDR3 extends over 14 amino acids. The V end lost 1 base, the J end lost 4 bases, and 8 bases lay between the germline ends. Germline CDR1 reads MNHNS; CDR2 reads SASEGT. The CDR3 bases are TGTGCCAGCAGTGAAGGACAGGCAAATCAGCCCCAGCATTTT. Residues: CASSEGQANQPQHF.

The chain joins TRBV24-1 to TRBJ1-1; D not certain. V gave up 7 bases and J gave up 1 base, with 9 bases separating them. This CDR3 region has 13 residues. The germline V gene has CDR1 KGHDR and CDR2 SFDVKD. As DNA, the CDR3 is TGTGCCACCAGATATAGTGAGAACACTGAAGCTTTCTTT. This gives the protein CATRYSENTEAFF.

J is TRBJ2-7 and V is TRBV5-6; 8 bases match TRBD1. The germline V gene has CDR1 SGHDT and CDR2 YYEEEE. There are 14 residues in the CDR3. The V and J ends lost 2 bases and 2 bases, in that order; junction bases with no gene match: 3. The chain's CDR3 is CASSFRDRPYEQYV. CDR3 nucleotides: TGTGCCAGCAGCTTCCGGGACAGGCCCTACGAGCAGTACGTC.

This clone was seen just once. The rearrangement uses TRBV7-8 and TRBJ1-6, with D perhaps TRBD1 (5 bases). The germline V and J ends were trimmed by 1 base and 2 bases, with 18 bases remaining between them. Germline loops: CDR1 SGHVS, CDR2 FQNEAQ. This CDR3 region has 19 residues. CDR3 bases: TGTGCCAGCAGCTTAGTTCCCTCGGGGGGTTACACCTATAATTCACCCCTCCACTTT. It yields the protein CASSLVPSGGYTYNSPLHF.

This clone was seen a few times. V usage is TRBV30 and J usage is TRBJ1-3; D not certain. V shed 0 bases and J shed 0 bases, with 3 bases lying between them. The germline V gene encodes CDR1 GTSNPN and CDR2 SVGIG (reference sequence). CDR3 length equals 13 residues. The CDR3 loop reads CAWSVSSGNTIYF. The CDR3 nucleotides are TGTGCCTGGAGTGTTTCCTCTGGAAACACCATATATTTT.